This TCR beta chain was identified during a study of T cell repertoires in cytomegalovirus infection. The CDR3 length is 12 residues. V gave up 6 bases and J gave up 0 bases, with 6 bases separating them. The germline V gene has CDR1 MDHEN and CDR2 SYDVKM. TCRdb used MiXCR to reprocess the reads, holding one entry per CDR3 protein. The sample has around 240,000 distinct CDR3 sequences; 22% are singletons. The origin of this receptor is a human donor in good health (CMV status not recorded). Some clones in this sample may be carry-over from other donors' samples. V and J are TRBV28 and TRBJ2-7; no clear D gene. The sample comprised CD8+ T cells from PBMCs. CDR3 sequence reads: CASRWNSYEQYF. CDR3 DNA: TGTGCCAGCAGGTGGAACTCCTACGAGCAGTACTTC.